This T cell receptor (beta chain) stems from a study of blood T cell repertoires in COVID-19. Study information: Donors in the United States, Italy and Spain gave samples during acute or convalescent COVID-19. The analysed material was cDNA or gDNA that came from T cells, B-cell-depleted T cells, or PBMCs.

Study processing details: Estimated nucleated cell counts came from reference gene primer amplification. The assay was immunoSEQ multiplex PCR, and TCRdb's table has in-frame clones only and misses some. Clone size and the V and J calls come from that table; the DNA yielded D and trimming. This sample has 300,000 to 350,000 clones; about 87% occur once, and the top ten carry approximately 9.9%. The length of the CDR3 is 17 residues. The germline V gene has CDR1 SGHTA and CDR2 FQGNSA. Trimming took 5 bases from V and 8 from J, leaving 25 bases between them. Source material: peripheral blood. The gene calls are TRBV7-2 and TRBJ2-1; a possible D gene is TRBD1 (6 bases). This TCR came from a young man with COVID-19, enrolled during active disease. The CDR3, as DNA: TGTGCCAGCAGCCCCAGGGGAAGAAACATTCTTATCCATGAGCAGTTCTTC. Amino acid sequence: CASSPRGRNILIHEQFF. The whole variable domain, remainder taken from reference TRBV7-2 and TRBJ2-1, is GAGVSQSPSNKVTEKGKDVELRCDPISGHTALYWYRQSLGQGLEFLIYFQGNSAPDKSGLPSDRFSAERTGGSVSTLTIQRTQQEDSAVYLCASSPRGRNILIHEQFFGPGTRLTVL.